This record looks at one TCR beta chain sequence and its context. Data came from immunoSEQ multiplex PCR; TCRdb stores just in-frame clones and leaves some out. The repertoire holds about 150,000 clones, 86% seen once, with approximately 4% in the top ten. The data derive from a study of blood T cell repertoires in COVID-19. Sample: peripheral blood. The receptor was derived from a woman aged 70-85 years with acute or convalescent COVID-19.

The CDR3 DNA reads TGTGCCAGCAGCTTGGCTGTGGCGGCAGGGATAGGGCAGCCCCAGCATTTT. It yields the protein CASSLAVAAGIGQPQHF. The chain joins TRBV5-8 to TRBJ1-5; D possibly corresponds to TRBD1 (5 bases). CDR1 is SGHTS and CDR2 is YDEGEE in the germline V gene. The CDR3 extends over 17 amino acids. V was shortened by 0 bases and J by 7 bases, with 20 bases between the two germline ends.